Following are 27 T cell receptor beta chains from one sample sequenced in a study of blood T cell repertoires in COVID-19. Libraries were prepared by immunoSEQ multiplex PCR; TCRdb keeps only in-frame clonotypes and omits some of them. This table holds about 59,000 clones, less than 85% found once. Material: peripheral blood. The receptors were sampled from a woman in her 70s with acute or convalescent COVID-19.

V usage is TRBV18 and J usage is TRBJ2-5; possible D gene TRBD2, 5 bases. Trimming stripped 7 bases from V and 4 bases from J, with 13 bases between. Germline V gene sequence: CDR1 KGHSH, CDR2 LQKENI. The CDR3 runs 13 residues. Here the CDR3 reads CASCRGRTETQYF. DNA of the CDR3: TGTGCCAGCTGCCGGGGTCGGACAGAGACCCAGTACTTC.

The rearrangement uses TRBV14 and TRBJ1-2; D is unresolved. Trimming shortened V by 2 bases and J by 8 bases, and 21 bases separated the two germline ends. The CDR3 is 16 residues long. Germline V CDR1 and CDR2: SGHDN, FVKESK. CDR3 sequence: CASSQFSDAGLKGYTF. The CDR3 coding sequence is TGTGCCAGCAGCCAATTCTCGGATGCAGGCCTAAAAGGCTACACCTTC. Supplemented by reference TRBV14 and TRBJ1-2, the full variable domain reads EAGVTQFPSHSVIEKGQTVTLRCDPISGHDNLYWYRRVMGKEIKFLLHFVKESKQDESGMPNNRFLAERTGGTYSTLKVQPAELEDSGVYFCASSQFSDAGLKGYTFGSGTRLTVV.

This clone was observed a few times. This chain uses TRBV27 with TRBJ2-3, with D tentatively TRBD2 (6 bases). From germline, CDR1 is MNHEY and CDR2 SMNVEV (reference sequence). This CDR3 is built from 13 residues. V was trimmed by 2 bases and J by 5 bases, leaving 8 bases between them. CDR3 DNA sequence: TGTGCCAGCAGTTTAGGAGGGAAAGATACGCAGTATTTT. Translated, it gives CASSLGGKDTQYF.

CDR3 amino acids: CASSPGQGGGYGYTF. CDR3 in DNA: TGTGCCAGCTCACCGGGGCAAGGTGGTGGGTATGGCTACACCTTC. The chain combines TRBV18 with TRBJ1-2, with D possibly TRBD1 on 5 matching bases. The CDR3 is made up of 15 amino acids. V was shortened by 3 bases and J by 5 bases, with 16 bases between the two germline ends. The germline V gene has CDR1 KGHSH and CDR2 LQKENI.

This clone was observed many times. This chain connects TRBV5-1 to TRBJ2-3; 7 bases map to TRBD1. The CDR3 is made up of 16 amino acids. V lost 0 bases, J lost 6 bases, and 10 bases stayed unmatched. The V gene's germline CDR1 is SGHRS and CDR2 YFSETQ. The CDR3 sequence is CASSLDLAGGSDTQYF. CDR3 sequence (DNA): TGCGCCAGCAGCTTGGATTTGGCAGGGGGTTCCGATACGCAGTATTTT.

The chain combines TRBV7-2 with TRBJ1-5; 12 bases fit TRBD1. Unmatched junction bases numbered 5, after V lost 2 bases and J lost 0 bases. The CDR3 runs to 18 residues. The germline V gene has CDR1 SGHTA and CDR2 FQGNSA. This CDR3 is CASSLRGQGANSNQPQHF. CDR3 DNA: TGTGCCAGCAGCTTAAGGGGACAGGGGGCGAATAGCAATCAGCCCCAGCATTTT.

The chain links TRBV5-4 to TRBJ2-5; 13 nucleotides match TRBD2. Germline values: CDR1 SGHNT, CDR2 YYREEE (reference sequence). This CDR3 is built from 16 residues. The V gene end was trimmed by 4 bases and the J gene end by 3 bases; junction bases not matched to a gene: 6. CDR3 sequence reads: CASSPRTSGGEETQYF. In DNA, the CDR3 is TGTGCCAGCAGCCCTCGGACTAGCGGGGGAGAAGAGACCCAGTACTTC.

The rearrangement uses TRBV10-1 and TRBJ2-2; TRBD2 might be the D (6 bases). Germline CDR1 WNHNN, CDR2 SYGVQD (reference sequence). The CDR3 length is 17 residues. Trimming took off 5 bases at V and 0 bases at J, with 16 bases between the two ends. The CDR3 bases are TGCGCCAGCAGTACGATTCGGGGGACCGCGAACACCGGGGAGCTGTTTTTT. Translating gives CASSTIRGTANTGELFF.

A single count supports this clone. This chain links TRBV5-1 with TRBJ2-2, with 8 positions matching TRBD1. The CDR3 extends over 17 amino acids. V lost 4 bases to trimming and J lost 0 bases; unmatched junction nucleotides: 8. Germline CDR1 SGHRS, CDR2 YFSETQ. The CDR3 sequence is CASSPGRTGTNTGELFF. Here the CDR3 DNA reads TGCGCCAGCAGCCCGGGGAGGACAGGGACGAACACCGGGGAGCTGTTTTTT.

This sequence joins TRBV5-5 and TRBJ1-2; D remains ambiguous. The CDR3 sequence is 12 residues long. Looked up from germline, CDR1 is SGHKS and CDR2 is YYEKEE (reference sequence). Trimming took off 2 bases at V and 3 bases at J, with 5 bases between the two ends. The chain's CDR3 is CASSLRDYGYTF. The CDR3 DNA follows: TGTGCCAGCAGCTTAAGAGACTATGGCTACACCTTC.

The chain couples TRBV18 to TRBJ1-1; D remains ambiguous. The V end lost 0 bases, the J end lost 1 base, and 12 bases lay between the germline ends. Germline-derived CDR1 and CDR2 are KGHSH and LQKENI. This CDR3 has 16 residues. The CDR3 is CASSPPLAVQNTEAFF. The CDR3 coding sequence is TGTGCCAGCTCACCACCTCTGGCGGTTCAGAACACTGAAGCTTTCTTT.

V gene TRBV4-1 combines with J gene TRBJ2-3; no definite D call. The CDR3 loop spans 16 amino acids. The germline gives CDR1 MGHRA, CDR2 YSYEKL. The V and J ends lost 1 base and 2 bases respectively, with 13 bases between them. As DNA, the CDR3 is TGCGCCAGCAGCCAAGTGAACTTAATTCACACAGATACGCAGTATTTT. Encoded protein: CASSQVNLIHTDTQYF.

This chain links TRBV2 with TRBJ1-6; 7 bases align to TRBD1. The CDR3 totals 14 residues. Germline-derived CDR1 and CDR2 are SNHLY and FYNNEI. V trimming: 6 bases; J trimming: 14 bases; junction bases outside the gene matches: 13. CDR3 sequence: CASSPGQRISTLHF. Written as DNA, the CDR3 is TGTGCCAGCAGCCCGGGACAGCGGATTTCGACCCTCCACTTT.

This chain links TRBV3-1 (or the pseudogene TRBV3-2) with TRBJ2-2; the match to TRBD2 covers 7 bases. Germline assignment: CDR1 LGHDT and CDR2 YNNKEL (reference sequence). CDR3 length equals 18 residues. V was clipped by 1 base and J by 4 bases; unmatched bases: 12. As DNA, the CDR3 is TGTGCCAGCAGCCAAGCTGTAAGCGGGGAAGTCCGCACCGGGGAGCTGTTTTTT. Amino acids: CASSQAVSGEVRTGELFF.

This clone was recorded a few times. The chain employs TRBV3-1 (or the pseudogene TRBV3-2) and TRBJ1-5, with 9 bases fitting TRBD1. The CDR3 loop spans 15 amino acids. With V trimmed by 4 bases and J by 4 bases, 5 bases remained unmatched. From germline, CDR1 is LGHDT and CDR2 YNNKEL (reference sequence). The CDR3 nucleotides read TGTGCCAGCAGCCGACAGGGGGACGCGAATCAGCCCCAGCATTTT. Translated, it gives CASSRQGDANQPQHF.

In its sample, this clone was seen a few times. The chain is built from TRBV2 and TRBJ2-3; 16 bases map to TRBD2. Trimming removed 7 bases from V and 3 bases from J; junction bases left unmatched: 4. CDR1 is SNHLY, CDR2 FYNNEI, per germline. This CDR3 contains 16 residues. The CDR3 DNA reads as TGTGCCAGCATGCCGGGACTAGCGGGGGGGACAGATACGCAGTATTTT. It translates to CASMPGLAGGTDTQYF.

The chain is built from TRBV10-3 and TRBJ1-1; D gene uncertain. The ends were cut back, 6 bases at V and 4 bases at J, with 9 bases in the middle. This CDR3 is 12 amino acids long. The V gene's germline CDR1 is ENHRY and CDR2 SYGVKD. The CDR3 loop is CAIRSRSTEAFF. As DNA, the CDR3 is TGTGCCATCAGGTCGAGGAGCACTGAAGCTTTCTTT.

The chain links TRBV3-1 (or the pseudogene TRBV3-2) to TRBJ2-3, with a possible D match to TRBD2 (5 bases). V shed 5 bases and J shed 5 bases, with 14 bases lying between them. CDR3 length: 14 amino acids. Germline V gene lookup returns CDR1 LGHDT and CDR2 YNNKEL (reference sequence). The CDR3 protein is CASSATIRRDTQYF. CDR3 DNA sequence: TGTGCCAGCAGCGCGACTATCCGCCGAGATACGCAGTATTTT.

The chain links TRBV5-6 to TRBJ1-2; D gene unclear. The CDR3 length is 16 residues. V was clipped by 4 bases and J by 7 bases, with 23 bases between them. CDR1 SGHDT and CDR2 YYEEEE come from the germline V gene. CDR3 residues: CASSRWMVRSLGGYTF. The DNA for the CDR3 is TGTGCCAGCAGCCGTTGGATGGTCCGGAGCCTCGGTGGCTACACCTTC.

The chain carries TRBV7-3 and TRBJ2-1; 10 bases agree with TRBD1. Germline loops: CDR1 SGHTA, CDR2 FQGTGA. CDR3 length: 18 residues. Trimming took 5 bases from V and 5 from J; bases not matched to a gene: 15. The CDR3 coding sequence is TGTGCCAGCAGCCCCCGGGACAGGGGCTTTGAGTACAACAATGAGCAGTTCTTC. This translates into CASSPRDRGFEYNNEQFF.

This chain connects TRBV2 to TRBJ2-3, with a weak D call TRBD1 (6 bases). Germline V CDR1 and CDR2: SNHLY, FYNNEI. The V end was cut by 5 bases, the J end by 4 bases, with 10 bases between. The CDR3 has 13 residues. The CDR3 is CASSSQGSDTQYF. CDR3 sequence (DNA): TGTGCCAGCAGTTCGCAGGGGTCAGATACGCAGTATTTT.

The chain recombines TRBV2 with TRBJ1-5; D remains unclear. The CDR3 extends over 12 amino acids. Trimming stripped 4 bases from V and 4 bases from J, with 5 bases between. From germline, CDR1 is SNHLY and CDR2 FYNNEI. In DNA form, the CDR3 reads TGTGCCAGCAGTGCGGGGAATCAGCCCCAGCATTTT. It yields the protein CASSAGNQPQHF.

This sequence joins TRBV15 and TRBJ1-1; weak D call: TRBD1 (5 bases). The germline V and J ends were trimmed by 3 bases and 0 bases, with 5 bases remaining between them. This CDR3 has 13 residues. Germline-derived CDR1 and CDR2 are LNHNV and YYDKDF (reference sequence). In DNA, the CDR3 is TGTGCCACCAGCAGGGACATGAACACTGAAGCTTTCTTT. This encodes CATSRDMNTEAFF.

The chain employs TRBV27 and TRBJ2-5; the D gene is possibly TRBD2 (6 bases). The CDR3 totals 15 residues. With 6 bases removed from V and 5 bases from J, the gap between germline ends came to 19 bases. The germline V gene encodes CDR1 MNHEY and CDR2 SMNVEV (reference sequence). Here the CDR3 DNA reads TGTGCCAGCAGCTCAAATCCGACGGCGGGGGAGACCCAGTACTTC. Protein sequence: CASSSNPTAGETQYF.

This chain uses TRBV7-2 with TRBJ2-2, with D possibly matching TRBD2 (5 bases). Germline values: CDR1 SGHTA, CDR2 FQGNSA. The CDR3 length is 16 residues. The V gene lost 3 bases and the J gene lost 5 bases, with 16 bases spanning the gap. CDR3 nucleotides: TGTGCCAGCAGCTTGTCGGCACGGCCGGGAACCGGGGAGCTGTTTTTT. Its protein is CASSLSARPGTGELFF.

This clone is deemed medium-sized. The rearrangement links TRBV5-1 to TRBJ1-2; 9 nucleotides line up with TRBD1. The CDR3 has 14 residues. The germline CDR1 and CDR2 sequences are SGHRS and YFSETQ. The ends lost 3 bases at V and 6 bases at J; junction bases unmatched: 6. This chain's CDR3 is CASSYRQGDDGYTF. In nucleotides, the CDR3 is TGCGCCAGCAGCTACAGACAGGGGGACGATGGCTACACCTTC.

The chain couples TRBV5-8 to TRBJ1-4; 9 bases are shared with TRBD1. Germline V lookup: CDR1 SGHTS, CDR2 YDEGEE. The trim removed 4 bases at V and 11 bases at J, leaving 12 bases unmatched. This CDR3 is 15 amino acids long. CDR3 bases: TGTGCCAGCAGCGGCCGGGACAGGGCCCAGGGGAAACTGTTTTTT. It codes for CASSGRDRAQGKLFF.